This T cell receptor beta chain was profiled in a study of response to subunit inactivated influenza vaccine. This clonotype was picked up a small number of times. This CDR3 has 13 residues. Trimming took off 7 bases at V and 4 bases at J, with 12 bases between the two ends. TCRdb recomputed calls from the RT-PCR reads with MiXCR, one row per CDR3 protein. The sample has about 570,000 distinct CDR3 sequences, about 11% seen once; the top ten hold roughly 11%. The sample was also linked to a second study, of T cells expressing NK-cell markers. According to that study: The authors generated TCR beta cDNA through 5'RACE template switching with UMIs. All TCR beta repertoires analysed originated from sorted CD3+CD56+NKG2C+, CD3+CD56+NKG2C- and CD3+CD56-NKG2C+ T cells. Topping the CD3+CD56-NKG2C+ fraction as well were these clonotypes, in a few donors.

The sequencing here drew on PBMCs from blood, taken on the day of vaccination. The sequence was collected from a man aged 50 to 60 who received an inactivated influenza vaccine. The gene calls are TRBV12-3 or TRBV12-4 and TRBJ2-3; D perhaps matches TRBD1 (5 bases). Here the CDR3 DNA reads TGTGCCAGCAAGACAGTGAATTCAGATACGCAGTATTTT. This sequence encodes CASKTVNSDTQYF.